This T cell receptor beta chain was identified in a study of regulatory T cells in long-lasting Graves disease. Broader study findings: Persistent-disease Graves' patients showed less TCR diversity than new cases.

In its sample, this clonotype was seen a few times. Its target is unknown. Regarding time point: newly diagnosed GD, antithyroid drugs for less than 3 months. RNA extracted from PBMCs served as the sequencing template. The authors built TCR beta libraries using iRepertoire HTBI primers and Arm-PCR of CDR3 regions. TCRdb itself ran the multiplex PCR reads through MiXCR, one entry per CDR3 protein. The sample shows hundreds of thousands of distinct CDR3 sequences, about 14% of them seen only once. The V end lost 7 bases, the J end lost 0 bases, and 7 bases lay between the germline ends. CDR1 and CDR2 from the germline V gene are MNHNS and SASEGT. The CDR3 sequence is 13 residues long.

This clonotype was obtained from a female donor with Graves disease. The J gene is TRBJ1-5, the V gene TRBV6-1, with D hard to call. The input for sequencing was peripheral blood mononuclear cells (PBMCs), taken at new diagnosis, from a patient treated with antithyroid drugs. CDR3: CASMFNSNQPQHF. In nucleotides, the CDR3 is TGTGCCAGCATGTTCAATAGCAATCAGCCCCAGCATTTT.